The present entry profiles one T cell receptor (beta chain) with its context. The data derive from a study of T cell changes during pregnancy in multiple sclerosis. Clones were sequenced by immunoSEQ multiplex PCR, and TCRdb holds only the in-frame ones, with some missing. The table has about 75,000 clones, 94% seen once. Sequenced here: CD4+ T cells from peripheral blood mononuclear cells, sampled after pregnancy. This receptor was identified in a female donor with multiple sclerosis, enrolled in a pregnancy study.

The CDR3 reads CASSITGAVSKNIQYF. For the CDR3, the DNA is TGTGCCAGCAGTATCACTGGGGCAGTGTCCAAAAACATTCAGTACTTC. The J gene is TRBJ2-4, the V gene TRBV28; D might be TRBD1 (5 bases). CDR3 length: 16 residues. Germline lookup yields CDR1 MDHEN and CDR2 SYDVKM. Between the trimmed V and J ends, which lost 5 bases and 2 bases, there was a span of 16 bases.